A single sample gave rise to the 7 T cell receptor beta chains below, sequenced in a study of shared clonotypes between healthy human individuals. Clones were sequenced by immunoSEQ multiplex PCR, and TCRdb holds only the in-frame ones, with some missing. The sample has about 1.5 million clones, around 97% seen once. The sample taken for sequencing was naive CD4+ T cells sorted from blood. Described subset: CD45RA+ positively selected. All receptors derive from a man aged 25 to 40 in good health.

The genes are TRBV19 and TRBJ2-7; weak D call: TRBD2 (6 bases). The germline V gene encodes CDR1 LNHDA and CDR2 SQIVND (reference sequence). CDR3 length: 15 amino acids. V dropped 5 bases and J dropped 2 bases, with 16 bases sitting between them. The CDR3: CASSSYRGGTYEQYF. The CDR3 DNA follows: TGTGCCAGTAGTTCATACCGTGGGGGGACCTACGAGCAGTACTTC.

This chain joins TRBV9 and TRBJ2-3; D uncertain. Germline assignment: CDR1 SGDLS and CDR2 YYNGEE. The CDR3 spans 16 residues. V lost 4 bases and J 1 base, leaving 16 bases between the germline ends. CDR3 in amino acids: CASSLLTAAGTDTQYF. Written as DNA, the CDR3 is TGTGCCAGCAGCCTGCTGACTGCCGCGGGCACAGATACGCAGTATTTT.

J is TRBJ2-7 and V is TRBV5-4, with 11 positions matching TRBD1. The CDR3 contains 15 residues. Trimming at V came to 3 bases and at J to 2 bases, leaving 4 bases not matched to a gene. From germline, CDR1 is SGHNT and CDR2 YYREEE (reference sequence). This chain's CDR3 is CASSWGQGVTYEQYF. CDR3 sequence (DNA): TGTGCCAGCAGCTGGGGACAGGGGGTAACCTACGAGCAGTACTTC. The full variable domain, completed using reference TRBV5-4 and TRBJ2-7, is ETGVTQSPTHLIKTRGQQVTLRCSSQSGHNTVSWYQQALGQGPQFIFQYYREEENGRGNFPPRFSGLQFPNYSSELNVNALELDDSALYLCASSWGQGVTYEQYFGPGTRLTVT.

The chain has TRBV19 and TRBJ1-1; D remains unclear. CDR1 and CDR2 from the germline V gene are LNHDA and SQIVND (reference sequence). CDR3 length: 12 residues. Between the trimmed V and J ends, which lost 5 bases and 10 bases, there was a span of 14 bases. The CDR3 spells CASSPIREAAFF. The DNA for the CDR3 is TGTGCCAGTAGTCCGATTCGAGAAGCAGCTTTCTTT.

V is TRBV4-1 and J is TRBJ2-5, with D uncertain. The germline V gene has CDR1 MGHRA and CDR2 YSYEKL. The germline V and J ends were trimmed by 3 bases and 4 bases, with 9 bases remaining between them. The CDR3 runs 13 residues. In DNA form, the CDR3 reads TGCGCCAGCAGCCAGGCACACGTAGAGACCCAGTACTTC. This codes for CASSQAHVETQYF.

The CDR3 spells CASSQLAGGLGGADTQYF. The CDR3 coding sequence is TGTGCCAGCAGTCAACTAGCGGGAGGGCTTGGGGGAGCAGATACGCAGTATTTT. The chain has TRBV28 and TRBJ2-3, with 13 bases lining up with TRBD2. Looked up from germline, CDR1 is MDHEN and CDR2 is SYDVKM. Germline trimming cut 5 bases from V and 4 bases from J; bases unmatched to any gene: 12. This CDR3 is 18 amino acids long.

The chain is built from TRBV9 and TRBJ2-7, with 12 bases that match TRBD2. With V trimmed by 3 bases and J by 3 bases, 13 bases remained unmatched. Germline V CDR1 and CDR2: SGDLS, YYNGEE. The CDR3 length is 18 residues. CDR3: CASSAPGLAGIRLYEQYF. The CDR3 DNA reads as TGTGCCAGCAGCGCACCGGGACTAGCGGGTATCCGGCTCTACGAGCAGTACTTC.